These 23 T cell receptor beta chains originate from one sample sequenced in a study of T cell changes during pregnancy in multiple sclerosis. Assay used: immunoSEQ multiplex PCR; TCRdb lists only in-frame clones, some missing. The sample includes about 40,000 clones, about 90% of them seen just once. The source was CD4+ T cells from peripheral blood mononuclear cells, collected before pregnancy. Receptor source: a female donor with multiple sclerosis, enrolled in a pregnancy study.

The chain couples TRBV19 to TRBJ1-1; D unclear. The V end was cut by 3 bases, the J end by 9 bases, with 8 bases between. The CDR3 sequence is 11 residues long. From germline, CDR1 is LNHDA and CDR2 SQIVND (reference sequence). The CDR3 is CASSIVQKAFF. In nucleotides, the CDR3 is TGTGCCAGTAGTATTGTACAGAAAGCTTTCTTT.

This chain joins TRBV21-1 and TRBJ2-5; TRBD1 is the table's D call and was not checked against the DNA. TRBV21-1 is tagged as a pseudogene. The CDR3 consists of 17 residues. This chain's CDR3 is CASSKFLTAGHQETQYF. The CDR3 DNA reads TGTGCCAGCAGCAAATTTTTGACAGCAGGCCACCAAGAGACCCAGTACTTC.

V is TRBV4-3 and J is TRBJ2-3; 7 bases fit TRBD2. V lost 0 bases and J lost 1; bases outside the gene matches: 13. The V gene's germline CDR1 is LGHNA and CDR2 YSLEER. CDR3 length: 19 residues. CDR3 protein: CASSQESPTSLGGTDTQYF. The CDR3 nucleotides read TGCGCCAGCAGCCAAGAATCCCCGACTAGCTTGGGGGGCACAGATACGCAGTATTTT.

This chain uses TRBV9 with TRBJ1-2; D perhaps matches TRBD1 (6 bases). The V gene lost 0 bases and the J gene lost 7 bases, with 13 bases spanning the gap. The germline V gene encodes CDR1 SGDLS and CDR2 YYNGEE. The CDR3 covers 14 residues. The CDR3: CASSVDRARGGYTF. For the CDR3, the DNA is TGTGCCAGCAGCGTAGACAGGGCCCGGGGTGGCTACACCTTC. The full variable domain, its missing parts supplied by reference TRBV9 and TRBJ1-2, is DSGVTQTPKHLITATGQRVTLRCSPRSGDLSVYWYQQSLDQGLQFLIQYYNGEERAKGNILERFSAQQFPDLHSELNLSSLELGDSALYFCASSVDRARGGYTFGSGTRLTVV.

This chain uses TRBV2 with TRBJ2-3; 8 bases match TRBD1. CDR1 SNHLY and CDR2 FYNNEI come from the germline V gene. This CDR3 has 14 amino acids. V dropped 4 bases and J dropped 3; count of bases not matched to a gene: 3. The CDR3 sequence: CASSGQGRTDTQYF. The CDR3 coding sequence is TGTGCCAGCAGTGGACAGGGGAGGACAGATACGCAGTATTTT.

The chain uses TRBV7-2 and TRBJ2-3; D perhaps matches TRBD1 (7 bases). The CDR3 has 15 residues. Germline V gives CDR1 SGHTA, CDR2 FQGNSA. V was clipped by 3 bases and J by 4 bases, with 14 bases between them. The DNA of the CDR3 is TGTGCCAGCAGCTTCCAGGGGGGAGGCGCAGATACGCAGTATTTT. It specifies CASSFQGGGADTQYF.

V and J are TRBV7-2 and TRBJ2-3; maybe TRBD2 (5 bases). The V end was cut by 4 bases, the J end by 0 bases, with 8 bases between. CDR1 SGHTA and CDR2 FQGNSA come from the germline V gene. There are 14 residues in the CDR3. CDR3 amino acids: CASSSRTSTDTQYF. CDR3 DNA: TGTGCCAGCAGCTCCCGGACTAGCACAGATACGCAGTATTTT.

V and J are TRBV7-8 and TRBJ1-5; TRBD1 matches at 10 bases. The trim removed 5 bases at V and 6 bases at J, leaving 10 bases unmatched. The length of the CDR3 is 16 residues. Germline CDR1 and CDR2: SGHVS and FQNEAQ. The CDR3 here is CASSALTGGAGQPQHF. The DNA for the CDR3 is TGTGCCAGCAGCGCCTTGACAGGGGGCGCGGGTCAGCCCCAGCATTTT.

The chain employs TRBV7-2 and TRBJ1-2, with no clear D. Trimming stripped 1 base from V and 2 bases from J, with 11 bases between. The CDR3 has 15 amino acids. The germline V gene encodes CDR1 SGHTA and CDR2 FQGNSA. CDR3 region: CASSLGVWANYGYTF. Here the CDR3 DNA reads TGTGCCAGCAGCTTAGGGGTATGGGCCAACTATGGCTACACCTTC.

The chain joins TRBV10-3 to TRBJ1-2, with a weak D call TRBD1 (6 bases). The CDR3 has 15 amino acids. Looked up from germline, CDR1 is ENHRY and CDR2 is SYGVKD. V shed 6 bases and J shed 3 bases, with 17 bases lying between them. The DNA for the CDR3 is TGTGCCATCAGCCAAGGGGACAACTCGCACTATGGCTACACCTTC. It translates to CAISQGDNSHYGYTF.

V and J are TRBV21-1 and TRBJ2-5; the table's D call TRBD1 went unverified against the DNA. TRBV21-1 is tagged as a pseudogene. CDR3 size: 14 residues. The CDR3 loop is CASSKGSAEETQYF. The CDR3 DNA reads TGTGCCAGCAGCAAGGGCAGTGCTGAAGAGACCCAGTACTTC.

The chain is built from TRBV4-2 and TRBJ1-1, with TRBD1 as a possible D gene (6 bases). This CDR3 has 17 amino acids. Germline V gene lookup returns CDR1 LGHNA and CDR2 YNFKEQ. Trimming cost V 4 bases and J 5 bases, with 23 bases left between them. The CDR3 region is CASSPFGGRVSGTEAFF. DNA for the CDR3: TGTGCCAGCAGCCCTTTCGGGGGGCGCGTTTCAGGGACTGAAGCTTTCTTT.

This sequence joins TRBV7-2 and TRBJ2-7; no definite D call. Germline assignment: CDR1 SGHTA and CDR2 FQGNSA. The CDR3 is 16 amino acids. The ends were cut back, 3 bases at V and 1 base at J, with 16 bases in the middle. CDR3 in amino acids: CASSLATEIPSYEQYF. CDR3 nucleotide sequence: TGTGCCAGCAGCTTGGCTACAGAAATCCCTTCCTACGAGCAGTACTTC.

There are a few counts of this clone. The V and J genes are TRBV2 and TRBJ1-1, with 7 bases matching TRBD1. The J segment lost 0 bases and the V segment lost 2 bases, leaving 6 bases of the junction unmatched. CDR3 length: 16 residues. The germline gives CDR1 SNHLY, CDR2 FYNNEI. The chain's CDR3 is CASSEYGTELNTEAFF. CDR3 nucleotides: TGTGCCAGCAGTGAATATGGGACAGAGTTGAACACTGAAGCTTTCTTT.

The genes are TRBV27 and TRBJ2-3, with 8 bases that match TRBD2. Germline V CDR1 and CDR2: MNHEY, SMNVEV (reference sequence). The V segment lost 6 bases and the J segment 0 bases; nucleotides outside the gene matches: 8. CDR3 length equals 16 residues. CDR3 in DNA: TGTGCCAGCAGGCCCTCAATAGCGGGGAGCACAGATACGCAGTATTTT. Its protein product is CASRPSIAGSTDTQYF.

This chain connects TRBV4-2 to TRBJ2-4, with a weak D call TRBD1 (5 bases). Germline CDR1 is LGHNA and CDR2 is YNFKEQ. The CDR3 length is 16 residues. Trimming stripped 4 bases from V and 0 bases from J, with 13 bases between. CDR3 amino acids: CASSPLGVLAKNIQYF. CDR3 DNA: TGTGCCAGCAGCCCCCTAGGGGTTTTAGCCAAAAACATTCAGTACTTC.

This clone appeared once. The V and J genes are TRBV7-2 and TRBJ2-7; 7 positions match TRBD1. The J segment lost 2 bases and the V segment lost 3 bases, leaving 4 bases of the junction unmatched. Germline CDR1 reads SGHTA; CDR2 reads FQGNSA. This CDR3 has 14 residues. Here the CDR3 reads CASSLGQGAYEQYF. In nucleotides, the CDR3 is TGTGCCAGCAGCTTGGGGCAGGGGGCCTACGAGCAGTACTTC.

V and J are TRBV2 and TRBJ2-1; no definite D call. This CDR3 is 14 amino acids long. CDR1 and CDR2 from the germline V gene are SNHLY and FYNNEI. V lost 6 bases to trimming and J lost 5 bases, with 14 bases between them. The CDR3 sequence is CASRSLTVNNEQFF. The DNA for the CDR3 is TGTGCCAGCAGAAGCCTAACAGTTAACAATGAGCAGTTCTTC.

This clone was seen once. The chain couples TRBV6-5 to TRBJ2-5, with 7 nucleotides matching TRBD1. The V gene end was trimmed by 8 bases and the J gene end by 5 bases; junction bases not matched to a gene: 14. The CDR3 is 15 amino acids. Germline lookup yields CDR1 MNHEY and CDR2 SVGAGI. The CDR3 DNA reads as TGTGCCAGCGGCCGACAGGGAGAACCGCAGGAGACCCAGTACTTC. Its translation: CASGRQGEPQETQYF.

The rearrangement links TRBV7-2 to TRBJ2-7, with 11 bases that match TRBD2. The CDR3 has 16 residues. Losses at the gene ends were 2 bases for V and 6 bases for J; bases not matched to a gene: 9. Germline assignment: CDR1 SGHTA and CDR2 FQGNSA. In DNA form, the CDR3 reads TGTGCCAGCAGCTTATCAGCGGGGACTAGCGGTCGCGAGCAGTACTTC. Residues: CASSLSAGTSGREQYF.

J is TRBJ2-7 and V is TRBV9; D gene uncertain. Germline V gene lookup returns CDR1 SGDLS and CDR2 YYNGEE. V gave up 5 bases and J gave up 1 base, with 4 bases separating them. This CDR3 has 11 residues. CDR3 nucleotides: TGTGCCAGCAGGTCATCCTACGAGCAGTACTTC. Translated, it gives CASRSSYEQYF.

The chain couples TRBV27 to TRBJ2-1, with 15 positions matching TRBD2. With V trimmed by 2 bases and J by 2 bases, 4 bases remained unmatched. The length of the CDR3 is 18 residues. Per the germline V gene, CDR1 is MNHEY and CDR2 is SMNVEV (reference sequence). The CDR3 DNA follows: TGTGCCAGCAGTTTAAGGACTAGCGGGGGGGCCCCCTACAATGAGCAGTTCTTC. Amino acids: CASSLRTSGGAPYNEQFF.

V and J are TRBV5-4 and TRBJ1-2; perhaps TRBD1 as D (6 bases). CDR3 length equals 16 residues. With 2 bases removed from V and 5 bases from J, the gap between germline ends came to 19 bases. The V gene's germline CDR1 is SGHNT and CDR2 YYREEE (reference sequence). Here the CDR3 reads CASSFIRGNGGYGYTF. As DNA, the CDR3 is TGTGCCAGCAGCTTTATCAGGGGCAATGGTGGGTATGGCTACACCTTC.